This TCR beta chain was profiled in a study of chemoradiotherapy in HPV16-positive cancers. Profiling relied on immunoSEQ multiplex PCR, and the TCRdb table lists in-frame clones only, not all of them. The sample includes around 53,000 clones, under 95% seen only once; the top ten take around 3.3%. The CDR3 loop spans 15 amino acids. CDR1 KGHSH and CDR2 LQKENI come from the germline V gene. J lost 2 bases, V lost 6 bases, and 8 bases had no gene match. V gene TRBV18 combines with J gene TRBJ2-7; 9 bases agree with TRBD1. The sequence came from a human donor with HPV-associated anogenital cancer. The sample consisted of blood, taken from a patient who underwent chemoradiotherapy. The CDR3 spells CASSPGQGETYEQYF. CDR3 DNA: TGTGCCAGCTCCCCGGGACAGGGAGAGACCTACGAGCAGTACTTC.